Included here is one T cell receptor (beta chain) sequence, with context. Its ends do not fully match the called genes, so a read error is possible. This sample was included in a study of blood T cells in healthy people across ages. In germline, CDR1 is LNHNV, CDR2 YYDKDF (reference sequence). The CDR3 length is 18 residues. With a J-beta primer mix and a sample-barcoded 5' primer, a second PCR ran roughly 6 to 11 cycles. In TCRdb, the 5' RACE reads were re-called with MiXCR into one record per CDR3 protein. This sample has under 750,000 distinct CDR3 sequences, with around 48% found just once. The gene calls are TRBV15 and TRBJ2-2; TRBD2 agrees at 8 bases. Sequences were obtained from blood. The receptor comes from an elderly man in good health. CDR3 DNA sequence: TGTACCACCAGCAGGGCGAAAAGCGGGGGATCGAACACCGGGGAGCTGTTTTTT. Its translation is CTTSRAKSGGSNTGELFF.